Below are 30 T cell receptor beta chains sequenced from a single sample in a study of blood T cells in healthy people across ages. Together with a sample-barcoded 5' primer, a J-beta primer mix was included in a second PCR lasting 7 to 11 cycles. TCRdb reprocessed the 5' RACE reads via MiXCR and lists one record per CDR3 protein. Here the sample spans about 810,000 distinct CDR3 sequences, roughly 35% being singletons. Sequencing was performed on blood. These receptors originate from a man younger than 35 in good health.

In its sample, this clonotype was seen many times. V and J are TRBV20-1 and TRBJ2-1; perhaps TRBD1 as D (6 bases). CDR1 and CDR2 (germline): DFQATT, SNEGSKA (reference sequence). V was pared by 3 bases and J by 1 base, with 22 bases between. CDR3 length: 18 amino acids. The CDR3, as DNA: TGCAGTGCTAGTCCCGCGGTAATCACGACAGGTTCCTACAATGAGCAGTTCTTC. This gives the protein CSASPAVITTGSYNEQFF.

J is TRBJ1-4 and V is TRBV7-9, with TRBD1 identical over 10 bases. The V segment lost 5 bases and the J segment 0 bases; nucleotides outside the gene matches: 6. CDR1 SEHNR and CDR2 FQNEAQ come from the germline V gene (reference sequence). This CDR3 comprises 17 residues. The CDR3 is CASSPRDRGPTNEKLFF. CDR3 bases: TGTGCCAGCAGCCCGCGGGACAGGGGACCAACTAATGAAAAACTGTTTTTT. Full variable domain (missing parts from reference TRBV7-9 and TRBJ1-4): DTGVSQNPRHKITKRGQNVTFRCDPISEHNRLYWYRQTLGQGPEFLTYFQNEAQLEKSRLLSDRFSAERPKGSFSTLEIQRTEQGDSAMYLCASSPRDRGPTNEKLFFGSGTQLSVL.

At least ten counts were recorded for this clonotype. The rearrangement links TRBV6-1 to TRBJ2-7, with 7 bases fitting TRBD2. The germline V gene has CDR1 MNHNS and CDR2 SASEGT. The CDR3 contains 13 residues. With 1 base clipped from V and 6 bases from J, the junction kept 3 bases outside the gene matches. The chain's CDR3 is CASSEDSGGEQYF. CDR3 coding DNA: TGTGCCAGCAGTGAAGACTCGGGGGGCGAGCAGTACTTC.

This clonotype was counted a few times. The chain carries TRBV15 and TRBJ1-2; the match to TRBD1 covers 7 bases. V was clipped by 0 bases and J by 7 bases; unmatched bases: 11. The CDR3 has 16 residues. The germline CDR1 and CDR2 sequences are LNHNV and YYDKDF (reference sequence). The CDR3 coding sequence is TGTGCCACCAGCAGAGATTTCAAGGCAGGGGGTAGTGGCTACACCTTC. It translates to CATSRDFKAGGSGYTF.

A word on this clonotype: This may be a read error, as it is one base from a much larger clone. The rearrangement links TRBV29-1 to TRBJ2-5; D unclear. CDR1 is SQVTM and CDR2 is ANQGSEA in the germline V gene. Trimming took 1 base from V and 7 from J, leaving 7 bases between them. The CDR3 runs 11 residues. In nucleotides, the CDR3 is TGCAGCGTTGAAGTTGGAGCGACCCAGTACTTC. Its protein is CSVEVGATQYF.

There are a few counts of this clonotype. A single base separates this from a much larger clone, so it may be a read error. The chain carries TRBV4-3 and TRBJ1-1; weak D call: TRBD1 (5 bases). Germline V gene data show CDR1 as LGHNA and CDR2 as YSLEER. V lost 5 bases and J lost 5, with 18 bases in between. The CDR3 has 15 residues. CDR3 in DNA: TGCGCCAGCAGCACCGTAGGGGAGGGCCGGACTGAAGCTTTCTTT. Translation gives CASSTVGEGRTEAFF.

This clonotype came up many times. In DNA, the CDR3 is TGCGCCAGCAGCTTGGTTCCGAAGGGGTCCAAAAACATTCAGTACTTC. It translates to CASSLVPKGSKNIQYF. V is TRBV5-1 and J is TRBJ2-4, with D perhaps TRBD1 (5 bases). The CDR3 spans 16 residues. V shed 0 bases and J shed 2 bases, with 12 bases lying between them. CDR1 and CDR2 (germline): SGHRS, YFSETQ.

A few counts support this clonotype. The CDR3 loop is CASSQDFRDRFYQETQYF. In nucleotides, the CDR3 is TGCGCCAGCAGCCAAGATTTTAGGGACAGGTTTTACCAAGAGACCCAGTACTTC. The chain recombines TRBV4-1 with TRBJ2-5, with 8 bases matching TRBD1. Germline trimming cut 0 bases from V and 0 bases from J; bases unmatched to any gene: 9. This CDR3 contains 18 residues. The V gene's germline CDR1 is MGHRA and CDR2 YSYEKL.

This clonotype was detected only a few times. The V call is TRBV7-3, the J call TRBJ1-1; D perhaps matches TRBD1 (6 bases). Deletions cut 5 bases from V and 2 bases from J, with 18 bases between. Germline V gene data show CDR1 as SGHTA and CDR2 as FQGTGA. The CDR3 loop spans 16 amino acids. CDR3: CASSLIGGSTNTEAFF. CDR3 nucleotides: TGTGCCAGCAGCCTCATTGGGGGCAGTACTAACACTGAAGCTTTCTTT.

This chain uses TRBV9 with TRBJ2-3; 8 nucleotides match TRBD1. Germline assignment: CDR1 SGDLS and CDR2 YYNGEE. CDR3 length: 14 residues. V was pared by 6 bases and J by 2 bases, with 5 bases of the junction left unmatched. The CDR3 DNA is TGTGCCAGCACAGGACAGGGCCACACAGATACGCAGTATTTT. Protein product: CASTGQGHTDTQYF.

This clonotype was recorded a few times. The rearrangement joins TRBV9 to TRBJ1-5; tentatively, D is TRBD1 (5 bases). The length of the CDR3 is 14 residues. The germline gives CDR1 SGDLS, CDR2 YYNGEE. V lost 0 bases, J lost 4 bases, and 8 bases lay in between. The CDR3 bases are TGTGCCAGCAGCGTAGGACAGATGAATCAGCCCCAGCATTTT. It encodes CASSVGQMNQPQHF.

This clonotype was counted many times. J is TRBJ1-2 and V is TRBV6-5; possible D gene TRBD1, 6 bases. Germline V gene data show CDR1 as MNHEY and CDR2 as SVGAGI. The CDR3 is made up of 13 amino acids. V was shortened by 6 bases and J by 6 bases, with 14 bases between the two germline ends. The CDR3 DNA follows: TGTGCCAGCAGATACGCAGGGGAGGATGGCTACACCTTC. It translates to CASRYAGEDGYTF.

The CDR3 DNA follows: TGTGCCAGCAGTGAGGGGGACGGATCGATCTTCAATCAGCCCCAGCATTTT. The encoded protein is CASSEGDGSIFNQPQHF. The V call is TRBV2, the J call TRBJ1-5; a weak D match, TRBD1 (5 bases). Trimming stripped 3 bases from V and 3 bases from J, with 18 bases between. Germline CDR1 reads SNHLY; CDR2 reads FYNNEI. The length of the CDR3 is 17 residues.

V and J are TRBV28 and TRBJ2-3; D uncertain. The CDR3 length is 15 residues. Germline lookup yields CDR1 MDHEN and CDR2 SYDVKM. V gave up 6 bases and J gave up 6 bases, with 19 bases separating them. DNA of the CDR3: TGTGCCAGCAGCCCGGACCTTATCGTTACGGATACGCAGTATTTT. This encodes CASSPDLIVTDTQYF.

Only a few counts were recorded for this clonotype. This chain links TRBV6-2 or TRBV6-3 with TRBJ2-2; no clear D gene. The germline CDR1 and CDR2 sequences are MNHEY and SVGEGT. This CDR3 contains 14 residues. Trimming cost V 6 bases and J 5 bases, with 13 bases left between them. CDR3 DNA: TGTGCCAGCAGACACCTCTTGTCAACCGGGGAGCTGTTTTTT. Amino acids: CASRHLLSTGELFF.

The CDR3 sequence is CASTGRVDYGYTF. CDR3 in DNA: TGTGCCTCTACAGGGAGGGTGGACTATGGCTACACCTTC. The chain combines TRBV30 with TRBJ1-2; possibly TRBD1 for D (6 bases). The V gene's germline CDR1 is GTSNPN and CDR2 SVGIG (reference sequence). Trimming shortened V by 7 bases and J by 3 bases, and 15 bases separated the two germline ends. The CDR3 runs 13 residues.

This clonotype is a singleton in its sample. The J gene is TRBJ2-3, the V gene TRBV12-3 or TRBV12-4, with a tentative D call TRBD2 (6 bases). With 6 bases removed from V and 5 bases from J, the gap between germline ends came to 27 bases. The CDR3 has 18 residues. CDR3 amino acids: CASRSGLDITGSQDTQYF. As DNA, the CDR3 is TGTGCCAGCAGGTCGGGACTCGACATCACCGGGTCACAAGATACGCAGTATTTT.

This sequence joins TRBV2 and TRBJ2-2; D ambiguous. The germline V gene has CDR1 SNHLY and CDR2 FYNNEI. Deletions cut 7 bases from V and 5 bases from J, with 2 bases between. CDR3 length: 10 amino acids. The CDR3 loop is CASKTGELFF. CDR3 DNA sequence: TGTGCCAGCAAAACCGGGGAGCTGTTTTTT.

The chain joins TRBV12-3 or TRBV12-4 to TRBJ2-6; D unclear. CDR3 size: 15 residues. V lost 5 bases and J lost 0, with 8 bases in between. CDR3 sequence: CASSPELSGANVLTF. The CDR3 DNA is TGTGCCAGCAGTCCCGAACTCTCTGGGGCCAACGTCCTGACTTTC.

The chain combines TRBV5-1 with TRBJ2-1; TRBD1 matches 7 bases. The trim removed 6 bases at V and 4 bases at J, leaving 10 bases unmatched. CDR1 is SGHRS, CDR2 YFSETQ, per germline. The CDR3 runs 15 residues. The CDR3 reads CASKLGQTQYNEQFF. The CDR3 DNA reads as TGCGCCAGCAAACTGGGACAGACCCAATACAATGAGCAGTTCTTC.

On this clonotype itself: A junction end diverges from the germline sequence, so it may reflect a read error. The chain has TRBV6-2 or TRBV6-3 and TRBJ2-7; D gene ambiguous. CDR1 and CDR2 (germline): MNHEY, SVGEGT. The CDR3 covers 14 residues. Here the CDR3 reads CAGSYVSPFYEQYF. CDR3 DNA: TGTGCCGGCAGTTACGTGTCTCCCTTTTACGAGCAGTACTTC.

There are a few counts of this clonotype. This chain joins TRBV5-1 and TRBJ2-7; maybe TRBD2 (5 bases). The CDR3 extends over 16 amino acids. The germline V and J ends were trimmed by 1 base and 0 bases, with 14 bases remaining between them. Germline CDR1 reads SGHRS; CDR2 reads YFSETQ. CDR3 nucleotide sequence: TGCGCCAGCAGCTTGACGCCAACGGGGAACTCCTACGAGCAGTACTTC. It yields the protein CASSLTPTGNSYEQYF.

A few counts support this clonotype. V usage is TRBV5-1 and J usage is TRBJ2-1; D is perhaps TRBD2 (5 bases). Trimming stripped 0 bases from V and 8 bases from J, with 12 bases between. The CDR3 is made up of 14 amino acids. CDR1 is SGHRS and CDR2 is YFSETQ in the germline V gene. The CDR3: CASSLASGIDEQFF. CDR3 bases: TGCGCCAGCAGCTTGGCCTCGGGGATCGATGAGCAGTTCTTC.

This clonotype has only a few counts. The chain recombines TRBV20-1 with TRBJ2-2; 7 bases agree with TRBD2. This CDR3 contains 15 residues. Germline V lookup: CDR1 DFQATT, CDR2 SNEGSKA (reference sequence). After removal of 0 bases from V and 7 bases from J, the junction contained 8 bases not matched to a gene. CDR3 DNA: TGCAGTGCTAGAGATCGGGGAGGGGCCGACGGGGAGCTGTTTTTT. Translation: CSARDRGGADGELFF.

This clonotype was recorded at least ten times. V is TRBV20-1 and J is TRBJ2-5; D remains ambiguous. The V gene lost 6 bases and the J gene lost 2 bases, with 7 bases spanning the gap. The CDR3 is 11 amino acids. The V gene's germline CDR1 is DFQATT and CDR2 SNEGSKA (reference sequence). The DNA for the CDR3 is TGCAGTGCCGAGCAGCAAGAGACCCAGTACTTC. The encoded protein is CSAEQQETQYF.

In its sample, this clonotype was seen a few times. V usage is TRBV27 and J usage is TRBJ1-1; D not certain. There are 14 residues in the CDR3. Trimming removed 2 bases at V and 1 base at J, with 8 bases between. Per germline, CDR1 MNHEY and CDR2 SMNVEV (reference sequence). The CDR3 bases are TGTGCCAGCAGTTTAGGGTCGGAGAACACTGAAGCTTTCTTT. Protein sequence: CASSLGSENTEAFF.

This clonotype has more than one count but fewer than ten. The chain joins TRBV5-1 to TRBJ2-5; D may be TRBD2 (6 bases). This CDR3 comprises 15 residues. The germline V gene encodes CDR1 SGHRS and CDR2 YFSETQ. V lost 0 bases, J lost 5 bases, and 14 bases lay in between. CDR3 sequence (DNA): TGCGCCAGCAGCTTGGGGACGGGGGAGATCGAGACCCAGTACTTC. Amino acids: CASSLGTGEIETQYF.

In DNA form, the CDR3 reads TGTGCCAGCAGTATGCTAGAGAGCGCAGGTACGCAGTATTTT. It specifies CASSMLESAGTQYF. The chain has TRBV12-3 or TRBV12-4 and TRBJ2-3; D remains ambiguous. The CDR3 totals 14 residues. Trimming removed 5 bases at V and 8 bases at J, with 17 bases between.

For this clonotype: A single base separates this from a much larger clone, so it may be a read error. V usage is TRBV5-1 and J usage is TRBJ2-3, with D tentatively TRBD2 (6 bases). V was trimmed by 4 bases and J by 2 bases, leaving 14 bases between them. This CDR3 contains 15 residues. Germline V gene sequence: CDR1 SGHRS, CDR2 YFSETQ. In DNA, the CDR3 is TGCGCCAGCAGCGGGAGACGGGGGAACACAGATACGCAGTATTTT. Its protein is CASSGRRGNTDTQYF.

In its sample, this clonotype was seen many times. V and J are TRBV12-3 or TRBV12-4 and TRBJ2-1, with 10 positions matching TRBD2. CDR3 size: 14 residues. The trim removed 4 bases at V and 8 bases at J, leaving 5 bases unmatched. CDR3: CASSSSGSFHEQFF. In DNA form, the CDR3 reads TGTGCCAGCAGTTCTAGCGGGAGTTTCCATGAGCAGTTCTTC.